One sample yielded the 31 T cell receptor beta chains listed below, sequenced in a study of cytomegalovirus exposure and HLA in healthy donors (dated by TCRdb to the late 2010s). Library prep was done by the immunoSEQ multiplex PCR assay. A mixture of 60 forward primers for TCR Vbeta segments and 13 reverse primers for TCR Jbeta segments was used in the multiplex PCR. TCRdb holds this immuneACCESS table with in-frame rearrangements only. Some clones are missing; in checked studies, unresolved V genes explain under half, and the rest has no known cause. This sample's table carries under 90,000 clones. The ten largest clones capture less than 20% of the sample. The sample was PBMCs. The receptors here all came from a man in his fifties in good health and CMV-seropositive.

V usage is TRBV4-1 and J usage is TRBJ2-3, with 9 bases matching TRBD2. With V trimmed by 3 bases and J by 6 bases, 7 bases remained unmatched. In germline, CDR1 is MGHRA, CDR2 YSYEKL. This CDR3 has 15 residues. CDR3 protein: CASSHPGLARDTQYF. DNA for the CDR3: TGCGCCAGCAGCCATCCGGGACTAGCAAGGGATACGCAGTATTTT.

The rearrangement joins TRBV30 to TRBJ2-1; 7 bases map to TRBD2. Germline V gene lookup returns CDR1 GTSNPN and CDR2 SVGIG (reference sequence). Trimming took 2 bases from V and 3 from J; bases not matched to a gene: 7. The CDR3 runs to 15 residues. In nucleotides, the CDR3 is TGTGCCTGGAGTATTGGCGGGAGTTTCTACAATGAGCAGTTCTTC. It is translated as CAWSIGGSFYNEQFF.

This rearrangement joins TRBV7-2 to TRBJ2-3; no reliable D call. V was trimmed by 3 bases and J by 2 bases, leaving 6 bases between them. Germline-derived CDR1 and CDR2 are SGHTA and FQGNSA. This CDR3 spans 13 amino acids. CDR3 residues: CASSLALTDTQYF. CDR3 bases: TGTGCCAGCAGCTTGGCTCTCACAGATACGCAGTATTTT.

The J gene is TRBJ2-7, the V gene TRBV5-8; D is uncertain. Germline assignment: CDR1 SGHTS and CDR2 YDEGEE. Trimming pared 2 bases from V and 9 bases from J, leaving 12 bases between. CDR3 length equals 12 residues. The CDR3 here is CASSFTRKRQYF. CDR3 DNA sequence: TGTGCCAGCAGCTTCACCCGGAAGCGGCAGTACTTC.

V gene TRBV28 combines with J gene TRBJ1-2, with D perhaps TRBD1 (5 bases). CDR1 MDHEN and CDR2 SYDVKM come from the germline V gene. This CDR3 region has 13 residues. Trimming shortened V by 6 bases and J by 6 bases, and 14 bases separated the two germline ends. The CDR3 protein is CASRLEGSDGYTF. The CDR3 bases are TGTGCCAGCAGATTGGAGGGGTCGGATGGCTACACCTTC.

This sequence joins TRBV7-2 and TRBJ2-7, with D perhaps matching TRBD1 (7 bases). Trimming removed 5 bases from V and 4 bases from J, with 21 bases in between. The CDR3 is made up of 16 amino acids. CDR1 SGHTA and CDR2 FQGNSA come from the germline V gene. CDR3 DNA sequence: TGTGCCAGCAGCCCTATACCTCGACAGGGAGGATACGAGCAGTACTTC. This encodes CASSPIPRQGGYEQYF.

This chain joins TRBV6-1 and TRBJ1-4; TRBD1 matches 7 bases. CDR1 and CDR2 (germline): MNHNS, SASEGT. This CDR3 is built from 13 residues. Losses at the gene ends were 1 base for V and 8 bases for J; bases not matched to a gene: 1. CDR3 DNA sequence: TGTGCCAGCAGTGAAGTACAGGGGGAAAAACTGTTTTTT. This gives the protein CASSEVQGEKLFF.

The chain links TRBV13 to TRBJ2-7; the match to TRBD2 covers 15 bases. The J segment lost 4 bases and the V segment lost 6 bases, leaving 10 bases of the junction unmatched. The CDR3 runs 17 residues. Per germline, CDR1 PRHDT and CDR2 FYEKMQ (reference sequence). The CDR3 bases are TGTGCCAGCAGTCCCCAGGGGGGACTAGCGGGGGGTTACGAGCAGTACTTC. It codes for CASSPQGGLAGGYEQYF. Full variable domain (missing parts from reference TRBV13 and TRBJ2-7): AAGVIQSPRHLIKEKRETATLKCYPIPRHDTVYWYQQGPGQDPQFLISFYEKMQSDKGSIPDRFSAQQFSDYHSELNMSSLELGDSALYFCASSPQGGLAGGYEQYFGPGTRLTVT.

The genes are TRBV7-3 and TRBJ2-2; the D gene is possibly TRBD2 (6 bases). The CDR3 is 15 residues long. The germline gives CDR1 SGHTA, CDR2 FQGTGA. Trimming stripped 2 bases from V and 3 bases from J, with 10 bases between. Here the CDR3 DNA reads TGTGCCAGCAGCTTATACGGGAGAGACACCGGGGAGCTGTTTTTT. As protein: CASSLYGRDTGELFF.

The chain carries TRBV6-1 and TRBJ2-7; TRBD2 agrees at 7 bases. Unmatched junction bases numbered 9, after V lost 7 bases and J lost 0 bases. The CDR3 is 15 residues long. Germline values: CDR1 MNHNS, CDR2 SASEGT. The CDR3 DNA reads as TGTGCCAGCACCCAGGGACTATATAGCTCCTACGAGCAGTACGTC. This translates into CASTQGLYSSYEQYV.

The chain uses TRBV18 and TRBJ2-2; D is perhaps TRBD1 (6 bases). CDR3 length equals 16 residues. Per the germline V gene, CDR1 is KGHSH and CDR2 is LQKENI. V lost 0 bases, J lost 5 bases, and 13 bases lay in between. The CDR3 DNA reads TGTGCCAGCTCACCACCGAGCCAGGGGAGAACCGGGGAGCTGTTTTTT. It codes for CASSPPSQGRTGELFF. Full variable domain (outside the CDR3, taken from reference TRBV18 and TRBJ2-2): NAGVMQNPRHLVRRRGQEARLRCSPMKGHSHVYWYRQLPEEGLKFMVYLQKENIIDESGMPKERFSAEFPKEGPSILRIQQVVRGDSAAYFCASSPPSQGRTGELFFGEGSRLTVL.

The CDR3 is CASSFPGALANYGYTF. In DNA, the CDR3 is TGTGCCAGCAGCTTCCCAGGGGCCTTAGCTAACTATGGCTACACCTTC. The rearrangement links TRBV7-2 to TRBJ1-2; tentative D call: TRBD1 (6 bases). Trimming cost V 3 bases and J 0 bases, with 14 bases left between them. Germline CDR1 SGHTA, CDR2 FQGNSA. The CDR3 is made up of 16 amino acids.

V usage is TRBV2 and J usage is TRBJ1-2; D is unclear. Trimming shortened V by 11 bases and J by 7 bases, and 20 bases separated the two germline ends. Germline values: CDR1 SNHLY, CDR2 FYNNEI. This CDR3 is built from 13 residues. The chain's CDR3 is CASSWEEGTGYTF. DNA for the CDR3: TGTGCCTCTTCATGGGAGGAGGGTACTGGCTACACCTTC.

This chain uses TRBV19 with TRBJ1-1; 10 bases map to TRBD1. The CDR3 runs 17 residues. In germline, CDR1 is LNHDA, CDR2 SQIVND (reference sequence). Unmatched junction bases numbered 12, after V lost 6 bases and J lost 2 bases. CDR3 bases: TGTGCCAGTAGGGCCTGGGGACAGGGGTCAGGAAACACTGAAGCTTTCTTT. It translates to CASRAWGQGSGNTEAFF.

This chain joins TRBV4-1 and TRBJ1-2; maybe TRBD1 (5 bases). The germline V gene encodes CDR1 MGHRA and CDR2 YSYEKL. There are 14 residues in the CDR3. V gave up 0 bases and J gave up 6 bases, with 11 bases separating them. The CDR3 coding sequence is TGCGCCAGCAGCCAAGAAGTTCAGGGTCATGGCTACACCTTC. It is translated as CASSQEVQGHGYTF.

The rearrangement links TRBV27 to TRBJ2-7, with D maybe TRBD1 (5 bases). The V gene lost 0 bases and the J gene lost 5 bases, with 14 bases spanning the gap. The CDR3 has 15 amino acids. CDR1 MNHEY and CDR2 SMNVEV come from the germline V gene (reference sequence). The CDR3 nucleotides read TGTGCCAGCAGTTTATCTTCTTCAGGGATCCACGAGCAGTACTTC. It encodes CASSLSSSGIHEQYF.

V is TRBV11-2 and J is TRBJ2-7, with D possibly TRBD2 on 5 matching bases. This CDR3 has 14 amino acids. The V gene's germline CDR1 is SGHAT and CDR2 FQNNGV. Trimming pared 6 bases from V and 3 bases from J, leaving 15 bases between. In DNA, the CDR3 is TGTGCCAGCAGTCCTGGACTGCGAAACTACGAGCAGTACTTC. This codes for CASSPGLRNYEQYF.

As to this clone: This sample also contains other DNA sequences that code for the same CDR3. CDR3 loop: CASSLGPPGTGAYEQYF. The CDR3 DNA sequence: TGTGCCAGCAGCTTAGGACCTCCCGGGACAGGGGCCTACGAGCAGTACTTC. The genes are TRBV7-2 and TRBJ2-7, with TRBD1 identical over 10 bases. Germline CDR1 reads SGHTA; CDR2 reads FQGNSA. V trimming: 1 base; J trimming: 2 bases; junction bases outside the gene matches: 8. CDR3 length equals 17 residues.

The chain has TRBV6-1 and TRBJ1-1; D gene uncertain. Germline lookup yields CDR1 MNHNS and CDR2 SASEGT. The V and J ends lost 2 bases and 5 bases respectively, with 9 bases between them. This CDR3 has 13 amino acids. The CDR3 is CASSEIGGTEAFF. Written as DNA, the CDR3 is TGTGCCAGCAGTGAAATTGGAGGAACTGAAGCTTTCTTT.

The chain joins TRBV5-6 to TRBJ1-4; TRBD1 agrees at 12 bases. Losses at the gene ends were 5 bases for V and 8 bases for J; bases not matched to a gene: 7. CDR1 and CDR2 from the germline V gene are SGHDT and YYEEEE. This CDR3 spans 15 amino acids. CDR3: CASSSGTGGGEKLFF. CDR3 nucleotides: TGTGCCAGCAGTTCCGGGACAGGGGGCGGCGAAAAACTGTTTTTT.

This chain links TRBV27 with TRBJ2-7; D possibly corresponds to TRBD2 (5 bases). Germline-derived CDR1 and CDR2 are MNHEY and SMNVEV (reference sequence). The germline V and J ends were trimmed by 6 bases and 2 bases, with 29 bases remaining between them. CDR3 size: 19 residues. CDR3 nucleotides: TGTGCCAGCAGCCGTACGCATTTTAAGTCGAGGCGGGCCACCTACGAGCAGTACGTC. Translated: CASSRTHFKSRRATYEQYV.

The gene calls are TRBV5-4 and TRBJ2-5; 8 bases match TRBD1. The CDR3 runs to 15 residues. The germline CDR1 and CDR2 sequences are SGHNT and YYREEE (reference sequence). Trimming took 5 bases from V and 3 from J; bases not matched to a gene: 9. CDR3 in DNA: TGTGCCAGCAGTCCTCCCCCAGGGGGCAAAGAGACCCAGTACTTC. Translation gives CASSPPPGGKETQYF.

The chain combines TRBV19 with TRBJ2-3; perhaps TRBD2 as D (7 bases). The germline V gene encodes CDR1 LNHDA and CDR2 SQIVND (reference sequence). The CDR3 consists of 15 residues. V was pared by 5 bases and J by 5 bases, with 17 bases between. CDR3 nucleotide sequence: TGTGCCAGTAGTCGGGGGGCGTACAGTGGAGATACGCAGTATTTT. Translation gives CASSRGAYSGDTQYF.

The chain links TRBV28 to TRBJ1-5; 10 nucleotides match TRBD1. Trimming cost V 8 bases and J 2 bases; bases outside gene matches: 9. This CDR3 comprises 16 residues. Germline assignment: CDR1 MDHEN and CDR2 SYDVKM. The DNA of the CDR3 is TGTGCCAGCTTCCGGGACAGGGGTAGAGGCAATCAGCCCCAGCATTTT. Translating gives CASFRDRGRGNQPQHF.

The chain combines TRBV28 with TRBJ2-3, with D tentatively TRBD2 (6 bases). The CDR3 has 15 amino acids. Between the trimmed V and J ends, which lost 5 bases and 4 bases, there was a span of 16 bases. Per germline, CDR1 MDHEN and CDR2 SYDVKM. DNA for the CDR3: TGTGCCAGCAGTCCCTTCTGGGGGGAGGCAGATACGCAGTATTTT. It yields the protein CASSPFWGEADTQYF.

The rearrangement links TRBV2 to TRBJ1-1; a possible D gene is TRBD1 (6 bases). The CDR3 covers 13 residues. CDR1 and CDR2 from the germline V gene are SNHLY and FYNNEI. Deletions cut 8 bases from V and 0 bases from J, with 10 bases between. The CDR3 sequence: CASGQTLNTEAFF. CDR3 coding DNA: TGTGCCAGCGGACAGACTTTGAACACTGAAGCTTTCTTT.

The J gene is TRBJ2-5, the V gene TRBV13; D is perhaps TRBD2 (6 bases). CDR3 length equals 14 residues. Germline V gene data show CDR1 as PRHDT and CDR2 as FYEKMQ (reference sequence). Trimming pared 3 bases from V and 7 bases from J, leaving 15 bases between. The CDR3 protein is CASSLGGVRATQYF. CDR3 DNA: TGTGCCAGCAGCTTGGGGGGTGTTAGGGCGACCCAGTACTTC.

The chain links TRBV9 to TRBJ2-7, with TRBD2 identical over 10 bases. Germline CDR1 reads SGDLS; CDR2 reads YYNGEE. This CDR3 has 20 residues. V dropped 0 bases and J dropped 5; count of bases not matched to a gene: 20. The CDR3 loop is CASSVAPTLSGRRGIHEQYF. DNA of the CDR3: TGTGCCAGCAGCGTAGCCCCAACCCTTAGCGGGAGGCGGGGTATACACGAGCAGTACTTC.

CDR3 coding DNA: TGTGCCAGCAGCCCCAGGACAAGTGGCTATGGCTACACCTTC. This gives the protein CASSPRTSGYGYTF. The chain employs TRBV7-9 and TRBJ1-2; D may be TRBD1 (5 bases). The germline CDR1 and CDR2 sequences are SEHNR and FQNEAQ (reference sequence). Trimming stripped 5 bases from V and 4 bases from J, with 14 bases between. This CDR3 is 14 amino acids long.

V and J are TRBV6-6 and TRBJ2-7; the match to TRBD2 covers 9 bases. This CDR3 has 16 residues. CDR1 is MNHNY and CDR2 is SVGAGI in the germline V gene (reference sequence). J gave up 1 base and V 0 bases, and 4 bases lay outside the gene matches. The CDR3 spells CASSYSILAGSYEQYF. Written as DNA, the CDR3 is TGTGCCAGCAGTTACTCGATTCTAGCGGGGTCCTACGAGCAGTACTTC.

The CDR3, as DNA: TGTGCCAGCAGCTTAGACTGGAACACCGGGGAGCTGTTTTTT. It specifies CASSLDWNTGELFF. The V gene is TRBV7-9, the J gene TRBJ2-2; D is unresolved. The germline V and J ends were trimmed by 1 base and 1 base, with 4 bases remaining between them. The CDR3 spans 14 residues. From germline, CDR1 is SEHNR and CDR2 FQNEAQ (reference sequence).